Listed below are T cell receptor beta chains from one sample, sequenced in a study of siplizumab effects on memory and regulatory T cells. Sequencing used immunoSEQ multiplex PCR; TCRdb keeps in-frame clones, though not all of them. The repertoire holds some 100,000 clones, with roughly 94% as singletons. Specimen: Tregs sorted from blood. These TCRs come from a human donor in good health. Each CDR3 is given with its conserved first and last residue. D genes are given only for firm matches. Not all rows give a size; the values are once, few, many and, for expanded clones, a class.

size | J | V | D | CDR3 | DNA
once | TRBJ2-2 | TRBV5-1 | TRBD2 | CASSPLAGANTGELFF | TGCGCCAGCAGCCCACTAGCGGGAGCGAACACCGGGGAGCTGTTTTTT
NA | TRBJ2-1 | TRBV5-1 | TRBD2 | CASSTGTSGRIDEQFF | TGCGCCAGCAGCACTGGGACTAGCGGGAGGATCGATGAGCAGTTCTTC
NA | TRBJ2-5 | TRBV19 | TRBD1 | CASSILTGPEETQYF | TGTGCCAGTAGTATCCTGACAGGGCCGGAGGAGACCCAGTACTTC
NA | TRBJ2-1 | TRBV7-2 | NA | CASSLPGLEAVGEQFF | TGTGCCAGCAGCCTCCCGGGACTTGAAGCGGTGGGTGAGCAGTTCTTC
once | TRBJ2-7 | TRBV27 | NA | CASSFRTPTYEQYF | TGTGCCAGCAGTTTCAGGACACCAACCTACGAGCAGTACTTC
NA | TRBJ2-1 | TRBV5-4 | NA | CASSLGPINEQFF | TGTGCCAGCAGCCTAGGGCCCATCAATGAGCAGTTCTTC
NA | TRBJ1-5 | TRBV19 | NA | CASSIQEGLGQPQHF | TGTGCCAGTAGTATCCAAGAGGGACTGGGGCAGCCCCAGCATTTT
NA | TRBJ2-1 | TRBV7-2 | TRBD2 | CASSRTSGSFDEQFF | TGTGCCAGCAGTAGGACTAGCGGGAGCTTCGATGAGCAGTTCTTC
NA | TRBJ2-3 | TRBV15 | NA | CATSRGELTAVDTQYF | TGTGCCACCAGCAGAGGAGAGTTAACCGCAGTGGATACGCAGTATTTT
NA | TRBJ2-3 | TRBV18 | TRBD1 | CASSPGQGPDTQYF | TGTGCCAGCTCACCAGGACAGGGGCCAGATACGCAGTATTTT
NA | TRBJ1-5 | TRBV2 | NA | CASSGTRQPQHF | TGTGCCAGCAGTGGCACCAGGCAGCCCCAGCATTTT
few | TRBJ1-2 | TRBV28 | NA | CASSPTGYGYTF | TGTGCCAGCAGCCCTACAGGGTATGGCTACACCTTC
NA | TRBJ1-1 | TRBV18 | NA | CASSPLGTNTEAFF | TGTGCCAGCTCACCACTTGGAACGAACACTGAAGCTTTCTTT
NA | TRBJ2-5 | TRBV6-6 | NA | CASSYSGGSVETQYF | TGTGCCAGCAGTTACTCCGGAGGTTCAGTAGAGACCCAGTACTTC
NA | TRBJ1-2 | TRBV28 | NA | CATGQGPFGYTF | TGTGCCACTGGGCAGGGTCCATTTGGCTACACCTTC
NA | TRBJ1-6 | TRBV4-1 | NA | CASSQGRDTYSPLHF | TGCGCCAGCAGCCAAGGCCGGGACACTTATTCACCCCTCCACTTT
once | TRBJ2-5 | TRBV19 | NA | CASSIGVSSQETQYF | TGTGCCAGTAGTATAGGGGTATCCTCCCAAGAGACCCAGTACTTC
few | TRBJ2-7 | TRBV5-5 | TRBD2 | CASSFLRGGFSYEQYF | TGTGCCAGCAGCTTCCTCCGGGGGGGATTTTCATACGAGCAGTACTTC
NA | TRBJ2-4 | TRBV28 | TRBD2 | CASSPRSRGLAGMGKNIQYF | TGTGCCAGCAGTCCCCGATCGAGGGGACTAGCGGGGATGGGCAAAAACATTCAGTACTTC
once | TRBJ1-6 | TRBV6-1 | NA | CASLRVHNSPLHF | TGTGCCAGCCTCAGGGTACATAATTCACCCCTCCACTTT
once | TRBJ2-7 | TRBV19 | TRBD2 | CASSIGTRSYEQYF | TGTGCCAGTAGTATCGGGACTAGATCCTACGAGCAGTACTTC
NA | TRBJ1-1 | TRBV5-6 | NA | CASSLGWRIYTEAFF | TGTGCCAGCAGCTTGGGTTGGCGTATATACACTGAAGCTTTCTTT
NA | TRBJ2-5 | TRBV6-1 | NA | CASSLTGIWETQYF | TGTGCCAGCAGTCTAACAGGGATATGGGAGACCCAGTACTTC
NA | TRBJ2-6 | TRBV6-1 | TRBD2 | CASSESLGGAGANVLTF | TGTGCCAGCAGTGAAAGCCTTGGGGGGGCTGGGGCCAACGTCCTGACTTTC
NA | TRBJ2-5 | TRBV19 | NA | CASSIGGQFQETQYF | TGTGCCAGTAGTATAGGAGGGCAGTTCCAAGAGACCCAGTACTTC
NA | TRBJ2-1 | TRBV9 | NA | CASSVAGRTVGNEQFF | TGTGCCAGCAGCGTAGCCGGCCGGACAGTTGGTAATGAGCAGTTCTTC
NA | TRBJ2-7 | TRBV6-1 | TRBD1 | CASRPGQGVSYEQYF | TGTGCCAGCAGACCAGGACAGGGGGTATCCTACGAGCAGTACTTC
NA | TRBJ2-5 | TRBV4-1 | NA | CASSQDLSGFGETQYF | TGCGCCAGCAGCCAAGATCTTAGTGGGTTCGGGGAGACCCAGTACTTC
once | TRBJ2-7 | TRBV7-6 | NA | CASSLARPPGEQYF | TGTGCCAGCAGCTTAGCCCGGCCACCGGGCGAGCAGTACTTC
NA | TRBJ2-2 | TRBV5-5 | NA | CASSLGGAWTTGELFF | TGTGCCAGCAGCCTTGGGGGGGCTTGGACCACCGGGGAGCTGTTTTTT
NA | TRBJ1-2 | TRBV7-9 | NA | CASSLELGVNYGYTF | TGTGCCAGCAGCTTGGAATTAGGGGTTAACTATGGCTACACCTTC
NA | TRBJ2-7 | TRBV5-4 | TRBD1 | CASSLFGDRRSMAYEQYF | TGTGCCAGCAGCTTATTTGGGGACAGGCGGTCCATGGCCTACGAGCAGTACTTC
NA | TRBJ2-2 | TRBV11-2 | NA | CASSLEGLDWTGELFF | TGTGCCAGCAGCTTAGAGGGGCTGGATTGGACCGGGGAGCTGTTTTTT